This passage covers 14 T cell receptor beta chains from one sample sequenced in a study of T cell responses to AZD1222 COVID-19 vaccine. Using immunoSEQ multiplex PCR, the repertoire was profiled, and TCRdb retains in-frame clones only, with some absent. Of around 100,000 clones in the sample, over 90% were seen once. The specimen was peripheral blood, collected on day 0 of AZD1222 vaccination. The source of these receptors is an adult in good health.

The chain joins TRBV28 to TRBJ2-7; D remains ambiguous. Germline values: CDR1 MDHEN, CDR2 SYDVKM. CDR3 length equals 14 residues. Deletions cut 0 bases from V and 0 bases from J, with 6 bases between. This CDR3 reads CASSLWRRSYEQYF. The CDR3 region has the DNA TGTGCCAGCAGTTTATGGCGGCGCTCCTACGAGCAGTACTTC.

The CDR3 loop is CASSLVASGANVLTF. The CDR3 DNA follows: TGCGCCAGCAGCTTGGTTGCCTCTGGGGCCAACGTCCTGACTTTC. This chain joins TRBV5-1 and TRBJ2-6; no clear D gene. This CDR3 is 15 amino acids long. Trimming left V 0 bases short and J 0 bases short, with 4 bases between. Germline V gene sequence: CDR1 SGHRS, CDR2 YFSETQ.

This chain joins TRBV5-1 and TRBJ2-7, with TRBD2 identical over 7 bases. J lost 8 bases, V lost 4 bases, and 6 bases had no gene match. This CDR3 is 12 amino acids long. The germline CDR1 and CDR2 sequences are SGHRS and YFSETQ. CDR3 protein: CASSGRGSQQYF. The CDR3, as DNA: TGCGCCAGCAGCGGGCGGGGGTCCCAGCAGTACTTC.

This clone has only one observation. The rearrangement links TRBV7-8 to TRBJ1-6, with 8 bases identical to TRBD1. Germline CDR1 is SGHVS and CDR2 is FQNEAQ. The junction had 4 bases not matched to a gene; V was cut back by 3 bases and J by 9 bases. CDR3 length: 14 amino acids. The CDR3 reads CASSLTGVSSPLHF. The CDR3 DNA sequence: TGTGCCAGCAGCTTGACAGGGGTGAGTTCACCCCTCCACTTT.

CDR3 nucleotides: TGCAGTGCTAGTGCCGGGAACACCGGGGAGCTGTTTTTT. Amino acids: CSASAGNTGELFF. V usage is TRBV20-1 and J usage is TRBJ2-2; D is unclear. With 3 bases removed from V and 1 base from J, the gap between germline ends came to 6 bases. The CDR3 spans 13 residues. Germline values: CDR1 DFQATT, CDR2 SNEGSKA (reference sequence).

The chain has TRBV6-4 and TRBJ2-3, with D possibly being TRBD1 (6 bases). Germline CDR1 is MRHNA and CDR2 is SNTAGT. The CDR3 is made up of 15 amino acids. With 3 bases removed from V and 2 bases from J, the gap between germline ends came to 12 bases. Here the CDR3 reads CASSDGAGDTDTQYF. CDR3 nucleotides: TGTGCCAGCAGTGATGGAGCAGGGGACACAGATACGCAGTATTTT.

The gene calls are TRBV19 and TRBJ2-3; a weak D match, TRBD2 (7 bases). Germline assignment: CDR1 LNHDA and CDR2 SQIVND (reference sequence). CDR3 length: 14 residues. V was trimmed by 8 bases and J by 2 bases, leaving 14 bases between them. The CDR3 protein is CASGRGASTDTQYF. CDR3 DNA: TGTGCCAGTGGTCGGGGGGCTTCCACAGATACGCAGTATTTT.

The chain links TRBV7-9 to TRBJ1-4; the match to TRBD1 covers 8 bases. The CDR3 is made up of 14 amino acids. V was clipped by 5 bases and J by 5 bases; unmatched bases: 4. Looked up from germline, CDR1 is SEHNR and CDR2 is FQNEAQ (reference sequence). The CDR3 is CASSAGGGNEKLFF. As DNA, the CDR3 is TGTGCCAGCAGCGCAGGGGGCGGGAATGAAAAACTGTTTTTT.

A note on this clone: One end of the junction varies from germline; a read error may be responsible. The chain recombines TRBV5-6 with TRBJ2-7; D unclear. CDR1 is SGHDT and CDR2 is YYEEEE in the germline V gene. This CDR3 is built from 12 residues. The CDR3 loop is CASSFLGSGPHF. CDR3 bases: TGTGCCAGCAGCTTTTTAGGGTCGGGTCCCCACTTC.

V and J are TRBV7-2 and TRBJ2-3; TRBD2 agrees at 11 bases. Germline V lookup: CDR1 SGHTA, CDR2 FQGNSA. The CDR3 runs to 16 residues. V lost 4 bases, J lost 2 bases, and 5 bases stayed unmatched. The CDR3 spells CASSWRLAGLTDTQYF. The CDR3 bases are TGTGCCAGCAGCTGGCGACTAGCGGGACTCACAGATACGCAGTATTTT.

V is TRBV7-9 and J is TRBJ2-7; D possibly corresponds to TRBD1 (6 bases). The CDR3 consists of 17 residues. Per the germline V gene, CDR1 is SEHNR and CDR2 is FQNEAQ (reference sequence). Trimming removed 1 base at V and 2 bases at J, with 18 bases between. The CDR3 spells CASSLVAHRDGTYEQYF. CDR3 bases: TGTGCCAGCAGCTTAGTAGCCCACAGGGATGGGACCTACGAGCAGTACTTC.

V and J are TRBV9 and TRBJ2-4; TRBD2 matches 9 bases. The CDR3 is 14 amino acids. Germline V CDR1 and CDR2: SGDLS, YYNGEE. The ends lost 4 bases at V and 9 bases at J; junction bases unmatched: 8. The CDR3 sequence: CASSPGTSHTIQYF. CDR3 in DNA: TGTGCCAGCAGCCCCGGGACTAGCCACACCATTCAGTACTTC. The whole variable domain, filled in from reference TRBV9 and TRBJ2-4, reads DSGVTQTPKHLITATGQRVTLRCSPRSGDLSVYWYQQSLDQGLQFLIQYYNGEERAKGNILERFSAQQFPDLHSELNLSSLELGDSALYFCASSPGTSHTIQYFGAGTRLSVL.

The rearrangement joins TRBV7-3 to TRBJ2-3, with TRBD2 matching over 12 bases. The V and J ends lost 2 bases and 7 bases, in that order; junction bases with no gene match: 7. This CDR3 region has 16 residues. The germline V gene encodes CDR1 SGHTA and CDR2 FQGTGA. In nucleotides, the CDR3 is TGTGCCAGCAGCTTATCACTAGCGGGAGGACGCAATACGCAGTATTTT. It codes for CASSLSLAGGRNTQYF.

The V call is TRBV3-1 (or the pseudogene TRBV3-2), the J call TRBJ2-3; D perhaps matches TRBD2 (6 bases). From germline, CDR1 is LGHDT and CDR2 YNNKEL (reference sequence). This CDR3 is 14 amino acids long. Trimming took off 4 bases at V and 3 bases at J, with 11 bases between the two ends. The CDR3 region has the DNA TGTGCCAGCAGCCTTCGCGGGACTACAGATACGCAGTATTTT. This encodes CASSLRGTTDTQYF.